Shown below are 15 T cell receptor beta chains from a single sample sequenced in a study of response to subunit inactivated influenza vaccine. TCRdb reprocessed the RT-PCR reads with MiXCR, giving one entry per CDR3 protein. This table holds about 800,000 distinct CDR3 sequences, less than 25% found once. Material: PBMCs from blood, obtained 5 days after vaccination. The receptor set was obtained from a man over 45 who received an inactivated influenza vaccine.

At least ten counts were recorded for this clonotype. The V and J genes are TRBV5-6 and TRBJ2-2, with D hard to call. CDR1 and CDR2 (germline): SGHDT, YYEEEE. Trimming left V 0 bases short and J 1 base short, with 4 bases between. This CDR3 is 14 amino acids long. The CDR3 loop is CASSLGVNTGELFF. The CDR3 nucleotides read TGTGCCAGCAGCTTGGGGGTGAACACCGGGGAGCTGTTTTTT.

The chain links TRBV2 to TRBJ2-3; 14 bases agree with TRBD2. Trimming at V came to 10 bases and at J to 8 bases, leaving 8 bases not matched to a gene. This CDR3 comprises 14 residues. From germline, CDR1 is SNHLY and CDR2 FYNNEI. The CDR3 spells CAITGLAGVGTQYF. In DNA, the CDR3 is TGTGCCATTACGGGACTAGCGGGAGTGGGTACGCAGTATTTT.

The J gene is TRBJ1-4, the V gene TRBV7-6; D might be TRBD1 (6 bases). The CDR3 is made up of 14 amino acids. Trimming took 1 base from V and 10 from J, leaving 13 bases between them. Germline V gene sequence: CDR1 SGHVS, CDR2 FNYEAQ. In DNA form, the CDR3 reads TGTGCCAGCAGCTTAGGGGGGCCTTCGGGAAAACTGTTTTTT. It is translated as CASSLGGPSGKLFF.

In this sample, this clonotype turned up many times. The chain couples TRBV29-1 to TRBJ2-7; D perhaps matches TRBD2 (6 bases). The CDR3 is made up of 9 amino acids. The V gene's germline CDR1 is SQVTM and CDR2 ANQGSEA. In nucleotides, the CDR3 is TGCAACCTAGCGAGCGAGCAGTACTTC. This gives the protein CNLASEQYF.

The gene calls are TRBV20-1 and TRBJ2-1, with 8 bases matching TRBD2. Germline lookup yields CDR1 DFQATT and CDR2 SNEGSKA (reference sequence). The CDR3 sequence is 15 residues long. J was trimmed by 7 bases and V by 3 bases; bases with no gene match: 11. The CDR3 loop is CSASLSGRARNEQFF. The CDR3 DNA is TGCAGTGCTAGTTTGTCCGGGAGGGCCCGGAATGAGCAGTTCTTC.

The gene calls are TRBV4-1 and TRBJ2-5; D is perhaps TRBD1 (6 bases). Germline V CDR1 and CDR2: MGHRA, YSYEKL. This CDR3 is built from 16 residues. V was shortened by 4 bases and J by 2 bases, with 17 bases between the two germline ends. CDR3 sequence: CASSPSLTGTQETQYF. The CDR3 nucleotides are TGCGCCAGCAGCCCCTCTCTGACAGGTACTCAAGAGACCCAGTACTTC.

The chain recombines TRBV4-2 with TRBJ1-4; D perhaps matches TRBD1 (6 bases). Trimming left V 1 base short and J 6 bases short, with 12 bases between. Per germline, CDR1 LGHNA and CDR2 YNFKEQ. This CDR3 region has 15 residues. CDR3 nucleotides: TGTGCCAGCAGCCAAGCCGGGGGGCAGGATGAAAAACTGTTTTTT. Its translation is CASSQAGGQDEKLFF.

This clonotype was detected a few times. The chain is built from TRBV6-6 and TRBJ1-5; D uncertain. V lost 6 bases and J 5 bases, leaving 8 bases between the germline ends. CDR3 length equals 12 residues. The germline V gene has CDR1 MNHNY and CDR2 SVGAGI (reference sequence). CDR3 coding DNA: TGTGCCAGCAGCCGGGGTCATCAGCCCCAGCATTTT. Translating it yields CASSRGHQPQHF.

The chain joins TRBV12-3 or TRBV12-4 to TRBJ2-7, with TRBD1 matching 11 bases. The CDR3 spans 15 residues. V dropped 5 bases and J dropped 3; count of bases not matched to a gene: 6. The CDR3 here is CASSPRGTGGYEQYF. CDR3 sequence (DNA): TGTGCCAGCAGTCCTAGGGGGACAGGGGGCTACGAGCAGTACTTC.

CDR3 residues: CASRSHSSGNTIYF. CDR3 in DNA: TGTGCCAGTAGGAGCCACAGCTCTGGAAACACCATATATTTT. The chain has TRBV19 and TRBJ1-3; D is ambiguous. Per the germline V gene, CDR1 is LNHDA and CDR2 is SQIVND (reference sequence). The V and J ends lost 6 bases and 0 bases respectively, with 9 bases between them. CDR3 length: 14 amino acids.

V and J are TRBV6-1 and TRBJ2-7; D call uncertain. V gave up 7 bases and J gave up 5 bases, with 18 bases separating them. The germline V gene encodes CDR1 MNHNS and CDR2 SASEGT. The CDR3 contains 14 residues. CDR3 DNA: TGTGCCAGCACTCCTGCAGGCCTATTGGACGAGCAGTACTTC. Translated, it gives CASTPAGLLDEQYF.

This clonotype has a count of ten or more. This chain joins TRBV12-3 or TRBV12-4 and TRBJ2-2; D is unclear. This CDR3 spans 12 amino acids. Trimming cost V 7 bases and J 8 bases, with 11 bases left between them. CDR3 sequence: CASTLGTGELFF. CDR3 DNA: TGTGCCAGCACCTTGGGCACGGGGGAGCTGTTTTTT.

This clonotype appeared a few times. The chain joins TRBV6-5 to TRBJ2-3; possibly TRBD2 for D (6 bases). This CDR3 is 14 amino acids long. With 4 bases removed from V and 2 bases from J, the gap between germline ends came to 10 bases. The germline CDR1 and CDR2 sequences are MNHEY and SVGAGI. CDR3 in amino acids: CASSLTRYTDTQYF. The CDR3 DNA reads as TGTGCCAGCAGTTTGACTAGATACACAGATACGCAGTATTTT.

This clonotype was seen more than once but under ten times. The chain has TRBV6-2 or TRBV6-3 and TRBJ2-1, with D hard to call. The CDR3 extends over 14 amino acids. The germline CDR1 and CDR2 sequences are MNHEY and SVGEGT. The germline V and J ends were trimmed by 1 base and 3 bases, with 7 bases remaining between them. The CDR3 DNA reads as TGTGCCAGCAGTTACTTCGGGTACTACAATGAGCAGTTCTTC. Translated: CASSYFGYYNEQFF.

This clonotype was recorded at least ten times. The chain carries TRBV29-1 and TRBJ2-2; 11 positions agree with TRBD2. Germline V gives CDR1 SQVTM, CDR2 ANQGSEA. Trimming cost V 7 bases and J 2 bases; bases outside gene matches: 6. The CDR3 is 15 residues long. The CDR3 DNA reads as TGCAGCGCCATAACTAGCGGGGGAAACACCGGGGAGCTGTTTTTT. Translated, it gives CSAITSGGNTGELFF.